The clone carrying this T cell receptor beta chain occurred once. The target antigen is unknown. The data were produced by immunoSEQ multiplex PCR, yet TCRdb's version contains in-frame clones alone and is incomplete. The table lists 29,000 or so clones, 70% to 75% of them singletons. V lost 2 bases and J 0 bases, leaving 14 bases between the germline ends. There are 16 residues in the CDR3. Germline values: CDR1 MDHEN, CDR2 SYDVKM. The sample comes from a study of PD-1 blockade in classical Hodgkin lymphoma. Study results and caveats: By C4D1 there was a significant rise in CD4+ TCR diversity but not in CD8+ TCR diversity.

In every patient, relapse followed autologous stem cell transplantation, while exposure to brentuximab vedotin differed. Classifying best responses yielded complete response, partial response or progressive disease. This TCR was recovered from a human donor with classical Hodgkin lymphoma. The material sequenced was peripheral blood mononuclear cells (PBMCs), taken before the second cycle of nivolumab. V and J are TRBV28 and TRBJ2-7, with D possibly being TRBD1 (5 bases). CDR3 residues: CASSLIVGRTSYEQYF. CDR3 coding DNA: TGTGCCAGCAGTTTAATTGTGGGGCGGACCTCCTACGAGCAGTACTTC.